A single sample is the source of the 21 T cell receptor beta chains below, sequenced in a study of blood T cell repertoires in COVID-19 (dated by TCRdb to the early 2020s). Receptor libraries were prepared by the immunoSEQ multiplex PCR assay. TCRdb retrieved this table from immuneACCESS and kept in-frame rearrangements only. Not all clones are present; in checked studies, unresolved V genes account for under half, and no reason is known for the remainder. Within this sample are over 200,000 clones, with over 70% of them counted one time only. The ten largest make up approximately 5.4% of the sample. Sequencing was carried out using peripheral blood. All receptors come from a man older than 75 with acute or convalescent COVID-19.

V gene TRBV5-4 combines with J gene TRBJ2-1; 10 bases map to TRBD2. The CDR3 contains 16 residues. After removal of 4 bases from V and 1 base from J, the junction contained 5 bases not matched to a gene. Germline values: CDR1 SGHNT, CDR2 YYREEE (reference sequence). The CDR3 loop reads CASSPTSGTSYNEQFF. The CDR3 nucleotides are TGTGCCAGCAGCCCAACTAGCGGGACGTCCTACAATGAGCAGTTCTTC.

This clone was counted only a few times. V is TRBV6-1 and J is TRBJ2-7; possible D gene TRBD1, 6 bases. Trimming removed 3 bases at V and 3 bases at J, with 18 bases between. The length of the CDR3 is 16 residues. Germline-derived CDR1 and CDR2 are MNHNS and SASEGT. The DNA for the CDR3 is TGTGCCAGCAGTGACCCTCCGGGACAACTATTCTACGAGCAGTACTTC. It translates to CASSDPPGQLFYEQYF.

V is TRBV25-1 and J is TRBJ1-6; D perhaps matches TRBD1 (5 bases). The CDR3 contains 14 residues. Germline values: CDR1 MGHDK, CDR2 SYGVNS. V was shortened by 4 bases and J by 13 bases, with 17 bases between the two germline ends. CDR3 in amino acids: CASSVGTGAYPLHF. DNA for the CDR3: TGTGCCAGCAGTGTGGGTACAGGAGCCTATCCCCTCCACTTT. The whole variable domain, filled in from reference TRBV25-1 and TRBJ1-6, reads EADIYQTPRYLVIGTGKKITLECSQTMGHDKMYWYQQDPGMELHLIHYSYGVNSTEKGDLSSESTVSRIRTEHFPLTLESARPSHTSQYLCASSVGTGAYPLHFGNGTRLTVT.

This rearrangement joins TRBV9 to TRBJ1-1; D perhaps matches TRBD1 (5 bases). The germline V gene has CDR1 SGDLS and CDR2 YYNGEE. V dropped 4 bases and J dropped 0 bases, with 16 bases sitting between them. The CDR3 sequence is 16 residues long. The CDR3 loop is CASSPAPGGLNTEAFF. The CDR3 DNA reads TGTGCCAGCAGCCCCGCCCCCGGGGGGTTGAACACTGAAGCTTTCTTT.

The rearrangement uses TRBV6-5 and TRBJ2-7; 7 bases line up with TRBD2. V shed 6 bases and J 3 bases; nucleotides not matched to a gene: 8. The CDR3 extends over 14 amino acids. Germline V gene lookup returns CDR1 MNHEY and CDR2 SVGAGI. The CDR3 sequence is CASSKSGVDYEQYF. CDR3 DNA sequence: TGTGCCAGCAGCAAAAGCGGGGTTGACTACGAGCAGTACTTC.

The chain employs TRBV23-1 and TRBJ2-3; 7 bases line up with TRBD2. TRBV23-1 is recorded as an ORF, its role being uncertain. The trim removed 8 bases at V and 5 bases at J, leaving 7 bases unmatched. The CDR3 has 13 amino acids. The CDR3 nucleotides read TGCGCCAGCCGGCGGGGGTTAAGAGATACGCAGTATTTT. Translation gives CASRRGLRDTQYF.

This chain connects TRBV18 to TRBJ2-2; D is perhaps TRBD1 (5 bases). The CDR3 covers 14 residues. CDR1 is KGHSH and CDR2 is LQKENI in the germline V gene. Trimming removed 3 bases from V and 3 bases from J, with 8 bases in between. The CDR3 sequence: CASSPQGDTGELFF. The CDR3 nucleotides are TGTGCCAGCTCACCGCAGGGCGACACCGGGGAGCTGTTTTTT.

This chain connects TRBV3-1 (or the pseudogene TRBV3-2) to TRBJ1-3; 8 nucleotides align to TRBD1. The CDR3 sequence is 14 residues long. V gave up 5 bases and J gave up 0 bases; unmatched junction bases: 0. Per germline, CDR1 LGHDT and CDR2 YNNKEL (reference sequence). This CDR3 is CASSTGGSGNTIYF. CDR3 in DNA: TGTGCCAGCAGCACAGGGGGCTCTGGAAACACCATATATTTT.

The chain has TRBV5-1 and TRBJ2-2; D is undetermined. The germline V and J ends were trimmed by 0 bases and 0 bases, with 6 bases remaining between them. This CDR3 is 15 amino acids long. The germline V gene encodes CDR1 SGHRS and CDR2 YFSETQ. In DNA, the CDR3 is TGCGCCAGCAGCTTGGGACACCCGAACACCGGGGAGCTGTTTTTT. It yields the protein CASSLGHPNTGELFF.

The CDR3 bases are TGTGCCAGCAGTTTATTCACAGCGGGAATCAATGAGCAGTTCTTC. This translates into CASSLFTAGINEQFF. The J gene is TRBJ2-1, the V gene TRBV27; TRBD2 matches at 7 bases. The V and J ends lost 1 base and 6 bases, in that order; junction bases with no gene match: 6. This CDR3 is built from 15 residues. CDR1 and CDR2 (germline): MNHEY, SMNVEV (reference sequence).

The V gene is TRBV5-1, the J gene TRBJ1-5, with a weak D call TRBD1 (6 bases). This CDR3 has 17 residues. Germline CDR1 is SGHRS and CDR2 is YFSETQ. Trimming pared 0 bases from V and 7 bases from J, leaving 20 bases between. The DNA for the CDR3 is TGCGCCAGCAGCTTGGGTCCGCAGGGGAACCCAGGGCAGCCCCAGCATTTT. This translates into CASSLGPQGNPGQPQHF.

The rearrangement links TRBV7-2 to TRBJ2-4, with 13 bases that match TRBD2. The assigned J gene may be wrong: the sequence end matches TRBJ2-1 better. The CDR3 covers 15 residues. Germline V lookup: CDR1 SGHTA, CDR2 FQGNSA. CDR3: CASSIGLAGENIQFF. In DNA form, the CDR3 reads TGTGCCAGCAGCATTGGACTAGCGGGGGAAAACATTCAGTTCTTC.

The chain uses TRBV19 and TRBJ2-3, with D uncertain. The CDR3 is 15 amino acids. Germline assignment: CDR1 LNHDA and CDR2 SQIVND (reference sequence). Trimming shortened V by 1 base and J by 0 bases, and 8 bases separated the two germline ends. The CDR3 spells CASSIALTSTDTQYF. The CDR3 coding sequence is TGTGCCAGTAGTATAGCCCTAACTAGCACAGATACGCAGTATTTT.

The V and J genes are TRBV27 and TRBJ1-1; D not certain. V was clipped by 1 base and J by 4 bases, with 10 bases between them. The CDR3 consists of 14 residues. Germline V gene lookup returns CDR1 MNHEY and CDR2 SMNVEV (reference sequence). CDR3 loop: CASSLFPGGTEAFF. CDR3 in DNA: TGTGCCAGCAGTTTATTCCCCGGAGGCACTGAAGCTTTCTTT.

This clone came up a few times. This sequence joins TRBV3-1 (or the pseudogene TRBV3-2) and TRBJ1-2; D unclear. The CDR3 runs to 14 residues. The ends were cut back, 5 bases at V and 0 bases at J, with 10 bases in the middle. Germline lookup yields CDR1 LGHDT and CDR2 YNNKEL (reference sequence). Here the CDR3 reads CASSTSTTNYGYTF. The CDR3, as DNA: TGTGCCAGCAGCACTAGTACAACTAACTATGGCTACACCTTC.

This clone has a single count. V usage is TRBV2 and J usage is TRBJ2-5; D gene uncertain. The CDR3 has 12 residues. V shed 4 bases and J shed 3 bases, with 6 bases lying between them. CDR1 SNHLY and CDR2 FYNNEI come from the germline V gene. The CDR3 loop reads CASSGAKETQYF. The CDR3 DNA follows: TGTGCCAGCAGTGGGGCTAAAGAGACCCAGTACTTC.

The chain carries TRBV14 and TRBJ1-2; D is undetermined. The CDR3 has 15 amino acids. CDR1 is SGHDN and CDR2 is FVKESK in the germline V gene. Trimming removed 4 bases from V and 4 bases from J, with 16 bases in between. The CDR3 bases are TGTGCCAGCAGCCTAAGACGGGGTTGGAGCTATGGCTACACCTTC. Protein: CASSLRRGWSYGYTF.

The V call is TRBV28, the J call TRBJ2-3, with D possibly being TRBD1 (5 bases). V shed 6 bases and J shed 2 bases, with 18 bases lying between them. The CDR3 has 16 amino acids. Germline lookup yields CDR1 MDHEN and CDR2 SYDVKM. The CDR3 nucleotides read TGTGCCAGCAGCCTTAGGGGTGCGTTTATCACAGATACGCAGTATTTT. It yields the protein CASSLRGAFITDTQYF.

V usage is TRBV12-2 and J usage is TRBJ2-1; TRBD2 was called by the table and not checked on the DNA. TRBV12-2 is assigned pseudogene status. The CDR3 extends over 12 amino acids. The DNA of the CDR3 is TGCCACTATCCGCCGGGTATCGATGAGCAGTTCTTC. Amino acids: CHYPPGIDEQFF.

CDR3 sequence: CASTRNTESYEQYF. The CDR3 bases are TGTGCCAGCACCAGAAACACCGAATCCTACGAGCAGTACTTC. This chain joins TRBV27 and TRBJ2-7; D is ambiguous. The V and J ends lost 7 bases and 1 base respectively, with 14 bases between them. This CDR3 comprises 14 residues. Germline CDR1 and CDR2: MNHEY and SMNVEV (reference sequence).

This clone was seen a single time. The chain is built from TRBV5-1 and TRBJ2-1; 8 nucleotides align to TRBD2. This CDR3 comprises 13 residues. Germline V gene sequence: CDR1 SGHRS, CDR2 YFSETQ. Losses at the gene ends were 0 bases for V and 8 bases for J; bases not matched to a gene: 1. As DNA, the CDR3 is TGCGCCAGCAGCTTGGGGACTAGCTATGAGCAGTTCTTC. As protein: CASSLGTSYEQFF.